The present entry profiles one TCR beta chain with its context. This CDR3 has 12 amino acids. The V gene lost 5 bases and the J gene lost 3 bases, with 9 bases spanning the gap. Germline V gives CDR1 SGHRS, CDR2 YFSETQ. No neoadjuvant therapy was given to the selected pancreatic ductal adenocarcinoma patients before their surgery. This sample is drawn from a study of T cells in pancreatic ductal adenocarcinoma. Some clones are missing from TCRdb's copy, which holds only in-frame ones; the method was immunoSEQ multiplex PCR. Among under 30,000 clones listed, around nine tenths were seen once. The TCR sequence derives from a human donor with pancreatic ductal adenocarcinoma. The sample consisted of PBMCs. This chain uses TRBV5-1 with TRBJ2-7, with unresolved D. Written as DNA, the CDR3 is TGCGCCAGCAGAGGAGAGGTCTACGAGCAGTACTTC. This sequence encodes CASRGEVYEQYF. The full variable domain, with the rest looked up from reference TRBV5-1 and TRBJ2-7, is KAGVTQTPRYLIKTRGQQVTLSCSPISGHRSVSWYQQTPGQGLQFLFEYFSETQRNKGNFPGRFSGRQFSNSRSEMNVSTLELGDSALYLCASRGEVYEQYFGPGTRLTVT.